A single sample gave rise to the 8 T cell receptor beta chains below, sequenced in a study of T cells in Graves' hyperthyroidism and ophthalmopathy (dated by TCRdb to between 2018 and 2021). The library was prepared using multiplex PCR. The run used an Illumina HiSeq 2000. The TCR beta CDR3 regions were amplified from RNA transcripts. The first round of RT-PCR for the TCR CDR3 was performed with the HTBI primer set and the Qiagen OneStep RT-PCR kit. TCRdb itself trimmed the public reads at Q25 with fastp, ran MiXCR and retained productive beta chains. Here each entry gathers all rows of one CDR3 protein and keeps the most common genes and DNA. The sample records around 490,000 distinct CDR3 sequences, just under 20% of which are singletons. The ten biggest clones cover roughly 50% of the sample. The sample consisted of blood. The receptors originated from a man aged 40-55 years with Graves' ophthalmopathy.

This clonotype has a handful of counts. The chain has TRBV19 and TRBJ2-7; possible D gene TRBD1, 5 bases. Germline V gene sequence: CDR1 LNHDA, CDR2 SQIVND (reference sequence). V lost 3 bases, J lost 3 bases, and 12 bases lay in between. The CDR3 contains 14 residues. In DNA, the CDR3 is TGTGCCAGTAGTATGGACACGGAGTTCTACGAGCAGTACTTC. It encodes CASSMDTEFYEQYF.

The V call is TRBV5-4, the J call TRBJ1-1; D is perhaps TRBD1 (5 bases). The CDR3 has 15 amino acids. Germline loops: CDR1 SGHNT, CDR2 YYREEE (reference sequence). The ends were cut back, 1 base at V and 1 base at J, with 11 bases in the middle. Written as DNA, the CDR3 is TGTGCCAGCAGCTTGCGTCAGGGCGCGAACACTGAAGCTTTCTTT. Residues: CASSLRQGANTEAFF. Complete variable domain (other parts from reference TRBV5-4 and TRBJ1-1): ETGVTQSPTHLIKTRGQQVTLRCSSQSGHNTVSWYQQALGQGPQFIFQYYREEENGRGNFPPRFSGLQFPNYSSELNVNALELDDSALYLCASSLRQGANTEAFFGQGTRLTVV.

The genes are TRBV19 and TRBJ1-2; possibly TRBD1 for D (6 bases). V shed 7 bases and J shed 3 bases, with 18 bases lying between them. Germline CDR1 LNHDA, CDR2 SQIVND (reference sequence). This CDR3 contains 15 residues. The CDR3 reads CASNTLDRIYYGYTF. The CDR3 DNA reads TGTGCCAGTAACACTCTCGACAGGATCTACTATGGCTACACCTTC.

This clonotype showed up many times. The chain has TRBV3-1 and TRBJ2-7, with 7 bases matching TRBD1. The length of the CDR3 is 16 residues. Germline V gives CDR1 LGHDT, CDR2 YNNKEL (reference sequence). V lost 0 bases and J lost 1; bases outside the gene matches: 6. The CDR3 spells CASSQDQETGSYEQYF. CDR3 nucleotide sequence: TGTGCCAGCAGCCAAGATCAAGAGACAGGGTCCTACGAGCAGTACTTC.

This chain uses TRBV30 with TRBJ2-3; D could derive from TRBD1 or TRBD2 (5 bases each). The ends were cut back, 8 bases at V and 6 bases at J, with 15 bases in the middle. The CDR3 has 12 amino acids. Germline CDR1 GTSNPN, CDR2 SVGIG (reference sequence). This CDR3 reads CASSRGPDTQYF. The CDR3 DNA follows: TGTGCCAGCAGCCGGGGCCCCGATACGCAGTATTTT.

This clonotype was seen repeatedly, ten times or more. Written as DNA, the CDR3 is TGTGCCAGCCGTCCCCGGACAGGAAGCTACGAGCAGTACTTC. Translating it yields CASRPRTGSYEQYF. The chain combines TRBV2 with TRBJ2-7; TRBD1 agrees at 7 bases. There are 14 residues in the CDR3. CDR1 is SNHLY and CDR2 is FYNNEI in the germline V gene. The junction had 10 bases not matched to a gene; V was cut back by 8 bases and J by 3 bases.

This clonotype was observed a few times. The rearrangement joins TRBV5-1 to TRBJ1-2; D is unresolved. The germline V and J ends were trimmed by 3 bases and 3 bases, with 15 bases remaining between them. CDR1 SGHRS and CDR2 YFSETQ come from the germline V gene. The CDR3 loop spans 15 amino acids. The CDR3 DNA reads TGCGCCAGCAGCTCAGACTTACAAGGGTACTATGGCTACACCTTC. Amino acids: CASSSDLQGYYGYTF.

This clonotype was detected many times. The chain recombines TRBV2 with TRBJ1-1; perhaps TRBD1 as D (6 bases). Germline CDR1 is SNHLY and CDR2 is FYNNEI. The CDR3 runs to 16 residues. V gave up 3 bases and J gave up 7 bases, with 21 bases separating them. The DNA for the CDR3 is TGTGCCAGCAGTGAGTTACCAGGCAGGGGACAAGGTGAAGCTTTCTTT. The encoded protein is CASSELPGRGQGEAFF. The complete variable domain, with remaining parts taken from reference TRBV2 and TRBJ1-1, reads EPEVTQTPSHQVTQMGQEVILRCVPISNHLYFYWYRQILGQKVEFLVSFYNNEISEKSEIFDDQFSVERPDGSNFTLKIRSTKLEDSAMYFCASSELPGRGQGEAFFGQGTRLTVV.